One sample yielded the 8 T cell receptor beta chains listed below, sequenced in a study of cytomegalovirus exposure and HLA in healthy donors. Here immunoSEQ multiplex PCR was the method, and the copy in TCRdb shows in-frame clones only, minus some. The sample has fewer than 200,000 clones; roughly 96% are singletons. Sequenced sample: PBMCs. The receptors here all came from a woman in her late teens or twenties in good health and CMV-seronegative.

The gene calls are TRBV5-4 and TRBJ2-1, with TRBD1 matching over 8 bases. V was clipped by 0 bases and J by 6 bases; unmatched bases: 5. CDR1 and CDR2 (germline): SGHNT, YYREEE (reference sequence). The CDR3 has 15 residues. The CDR3 DNA follows: TGTGCCAGCAGCTTGGCCAGGGGGCGCTTCAATGAGCAGTTCTTC. As protein: CASSLARGRFNEQFF.

The V gene is TRBV6-5, the J gene TRBJ1-1, with D possibly being TRBD1 (5 bases). V lost 7 bases to trimming and J lost 10 bases, with 19 bases between them. This CDR3 is 13 amino acids long. CDR1 is MNHEY, CDR2 SVGAGI, per germline. CDR3: CASTPQGASRAFF. In DNA form, the CDR3 reads TGTGCCAGCACTCCTCAAGGGGCGAGTCGAGCTTTCTTT.

The genes are TRBV2 and TRBJ1-3; 8 nucleotides line up with TRBD1. Looked up from germline, CDR1 is SNHLY and CDR2 is FYNNEI. The junction had 10 bases not matched to a gene; V was cut back by 3 bases and J by 3 bases. The CDR3 length is 17 residues. CDR3: CASSDGSPGGGGNTIYF. The CDR3 nucleotides are TGTGCCAGCAGTGACGGGAGCCCAGGGGGCGGTGGAAACACCATATATTTT.

This chain links TRBV4-1 with TRBJ2-7; tentatively, D is TRBD2 (7 bases). This CDR3 region has 13 residues. V gave up 7 bases and J gave up 5 bases, with 15 bases separating them. Germline CDR1 reads MGHRA; CDR2 reads YSYEKL. CDR3 bases: TGCGCCAGCAAGGGAGGGGGGGAGGACGAGCAGTACTTC. Translating it yields CASKGGGEDEQYF.

The chain couples TRBV19 to TRBJ2-7; possibly TRBD2 for D (6 bases). V was cut by 4 bases and J by 0 bases, with 16 bases left in between. Germline V CDR1 and CDR2: LNHDA, SQIVND (reference sequence). CDR3 length: 16 residues. CDR3 protein: CASSRIGTPSSYEQYF. CDR3 bases: TGTGCCAGTAGTAGGATCGGGACTCCGAGCTCCTACGAGCAGTACTTC. Filled out from reference TRBV19 and TRBJ2-7, the complete variable domain reads DGGITQSPKYLFRKEGQNVTLSCEQNLNHDAMYWYRQDPGQGLRLIYYSQIVNDFQKGDIAEGYSVSREKKESFPLTVTSAQKNPTAFYLCASSRIGTPSSYEQYFGPGTRLTVT.

Points on this clone: A read error may account for a junction end that differs from germline. The J gene is TRBJ2-7, the V gene TRBV20-1, with a weak D call TRBD1 (5 bases). Germline CDR1 DFQATT, CDR2 SNEGSKA (reference sequence). CDR3 size: 11 residues. CDR3 in DNA: TGCAGTGCTATTCCCCAGGGTGCCTTCGTCTTC. Translated: CSAIPQGAFVF.

The genes are TRBV2 and TRBJ2-7; TRBD1 might be the D (5 bases). Trimming left V 6 bases short and J 5 bases short, with 14 bases between. Germline CDR1 SNHLY, CDR2 FYNNEI. The CDR3 spans 13 residues. As DNA, the CDR3 is TGTGCCAGCAGACCGGGTGGGGCGGACGAGCAGTACTTC. This gives the protein CASRPGGADEQYF. Full variable domain (remainder filled in from reference TRBV2 and TRBJ2-7): EPEVTQTPSHQVTQMGQEVILRCVPISNHLYFYWYRQILGQKVEFLVSFYNNEISEKSEIFDDQFSVERPDGSNFTLKIRSTKLEDSAMYFCASRPGGADEQYFGPGTRLTVT.

J is TRBJ2-3 and V is TRBV27; 7 bases match TRBD2. The CDR3 length is 12 residues. In germline, CDR1 is MNHEY, CDR2 SMNVEV (reference sequence). Trimming took 2 bases from V and 11 from J; bases not matched to a gene: 4. The CDR3 here is CASSLGGLQQYF. The CDR3 DNA reads as TGTGCCAGCAGTTTAGGGGGACTACAGCAGTATTTT.